A single sample is the source of the 5 T cell receptor beta chains below, sequenced in a study of cytomegalovirus exposure and HLA in healthy donors. The PCR ran on 60 Vbeta and 13 Jbeta primers. The data were produced by immunoSEQ multiplex PCR, yet TCRdb's version contains in-frame clones alone and is incomplete. This sample yields about 140,000 clones, of which roughly 73% are seen a single time; about 1.2% belongs to the top ten. Sequencing used PBMCs. These receptors were collected from a woman aged 40 to 50 in good health and CMV-seronegative.

This sequence joins TRBV7-9 and TRBJ2-3, with 13 bases fitting TRBD2. V gave up 4 bases and J gave up 8 bases; unmatched junction bases: 18. The CDR3 consists of 19 residues. Germline-derived CDR1 and CDR2 are SEHNR and FQNEAQ (reference sequence). The chain's CDR3 is CASSSNTQGLAGALGTQYF. CDR3 coding DNA: TGTGCCAGCAGCTCGAACACACAAGGACTAGCGGGGGCCCTTGGTACGCAGTATTTT.

V gene TRBV23-1 combines with J gene TRBJ2-7; 9 bases line up with TRBD1. TRBV23-1 is annotated as an ORF whose role is uncertain. This CDR3 is built from 14 residues. V trimming: 2 bases; J trimming: 9 bases; junction bases outside the gene matches: 8. CDR3 residues: CASSQRGQGLLQYV. In nucleotides, the CDR3 is TGCGCCAGCAGTCAAAGGGGACAGGGTCTTTTGCAGTACGTC.

DNA for the CDR3: TGTGCCAGCAGCCTTATGGCCTCTGGAAACACCATATATTTT. Translating it yields CASSLMASGNTIYF. The rearrangement uses TRBV11-2 and TRBJ1-3, with D hard to call. Trimming pared 5 bases from V and 0 bases from J, leaving 8 bases between. Germline-derived CDR1 and CDR2 are SGHAT and FQNNGV. This CDR3 region has 14 residues.

This sequence joins TRBV7-8 and TRBJ2-2; TRBD2 aligns across 8 bases. The CDR3 runs 21 residues. Germline V gives CDR1 SGHVS, CDR2 FQNEAQ. Trimming took 5 bases from V and 1 from J; bases not matched to a gene: 21. The CDR3 DNA follows: TGTGCCAGCAGCCCCAGGGCCGGGGCCTTAGGACTAGCACAGAACACCGGGGAGCTGTTTTTT. It yields the protein CASSPRAGALGLAQNTGELFF.

This clone turned up a few times. The J gene is TRBJ2-5, the V gene TRBV15, with TRBD2 identical over 12 bases. Germline values: CDR1 LNHNV, CDR2 YYDKDF (reference sequence). The V and J ends lost 6 bases and 2 bases, in that order; junction bases with no gene match: 4. This CDR3 comprises 15 residues. The CDR3 sequence is CATRAGLAGQETQYF. DNA for the CDR3: TGTGCCACCAGAGCCGGACTAGCGGGGCAAGAGACCCAGTACTTC.